This T cell receptor (delta chain) was documented in a study of Vδ1+ human thymocytes (dated 2018 in TCRdb). As for the study more broadly: mRNA-level TRG and TRD CDR3 repertoires of highly purified Vdelta1+ thymocytes from young children were characterised as a data resource. The multiplex-based CDR3 amplicon strategy had previously been validated against 5'RACE-based CDR3 amplicon generation methods.

Counted from cysteine to phenylalanine, this CDR3 has 17 amino acids. Just CDR3 DNA is preserved here, 51 bases in frame from base 1. A distance of 23 bases separates the germline ends of V and J, which lose 5 bases and 4 bases respectively. The germline V gene yields TSWWSYY for CDR1 and QGS for CDR2. RNA was isolated using the RNeasy mini kit, and reverse transcription was performed with Superscript III. CDR3 amplicons were generated by multiplex PCR with pooled V-gene forward primers and a constant-region reverse primer carrying Illumina adaptor overhangs. Amplicons were gel-purified, then indexed with Nextera index primers over around 8 extra PCR cycles and purified with AMPure XP beads. The libraries were sequenced on an Illumina MiSeq using paired-end 250 bp reads, dual indexing and an approximately 20% PhiX spike-in. The paper's processing steps were these. Read quality was checked with FastQC, and TRG read pairs were merged using ea-utils fastq-join. Sequences were annotated with IMGT/HighV-QUEST, keeping only productive sequences with unambiguous V-gene assignment; clonotypes were defined by identical CDR3 sequence. VDJtools 1.1.1, tcR 2.2.3, Treemap and vegan Shannon diversity in R 3.4.4 were used for downstream analysis. Clone calls in TCRdb were regenerated from the public reads with CATT, after which identical DNA sequences shared one row. The V and J calls shown here were made by TCRdb, not taken from the authors' results. A total of 20,000 to 25,000 delta-chain clones appear in this sample, 7% to 8.5% of them only once. The top ten hold approximately 1% of the sample.

Study-level results and caveats: Numerous TRG clonotypes were shared among donors (up to roughly 6.9x10^3), while TRD repertoires were essentially private (a maximum of roughly 120 shared). Although sort purity was high, roughly a fifth of thymic TRD sequences were Vdelta2 (with a few Vdelta3), in contrast to the peripheral blood Vdelta1+ controls. Thymic TRG and TRD repertoires appeared highly polyclonal with Gaussian CDR3 length distributions, unlike oligoclonal peripheral blood repertoires. Because no clustering by age or sex was seen, donors were not stratified by age or sex in the analyses. Because unexpected Vdelta2 sequences could lead to misinterpretation of bulk repertoire data, the authors recommended using highly purified populations and validating at the single-cell level.

Thymic samples were depleted of alphabeta T cells, then CD3+ TCRVdelta1+ TCRVdelta2- thymocytes were FACS-sorted. Sorted Vdelta1+ thymocyte purity ranged from roughly 96% to 99.6%. The thymic specimens were obtained from under 10 paediatric patients, aged about 5 days to 15 months, who were having corrective cardiac surgery. The thymic tissue was dispersed, and mononuclear cells were isolated using a Histopaque-1077 density gradient. The staining antibodies were anti-TCRVdelta1 clone TS8.2, anti-TCRVdelta2 clone B6, anti-CD3 clone HIT3a and anti-TCRalphabeta clone IP26. The table lists this clone with a few counts. What antigen it recognizes has not been identified. No base quality information exists; no much larger clone differs at one position.

Sequenced sample: Vdelta1+ gamma-delta thymocytes from the thymus. The intended sense of this specimen's cell subset or site label: FACS-sorted CD3+ TCRalphabeta- TCRVdelta1+ TCRVdelta2- thymocytes. The sequence joins TRDV1 to TRDJ1; a weak D assignment points to TRDD2 (6 bases agree). This sequence was found in a child less than two years old who had congenital heart surgery. The CDR3 loop reads CALGKILSLPRDDKLIF. In nucleotides, the sequence is TGTGCTCTTGGGAAAATCCTCTCACTTCCTCGGGACGATAAACTCATCTTT.